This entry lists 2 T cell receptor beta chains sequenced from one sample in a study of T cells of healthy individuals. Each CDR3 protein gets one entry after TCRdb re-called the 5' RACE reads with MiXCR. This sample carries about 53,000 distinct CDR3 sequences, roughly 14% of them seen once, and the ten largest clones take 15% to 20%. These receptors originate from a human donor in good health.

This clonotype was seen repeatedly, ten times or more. Here the CDR3 reads CASSEKLGLHNEQFF. In nucleotides, the CDR3 is TGCGCCAGCAGTGAGAAATTGGGTCTCCACAATGAGCAGTTCTTC. J is TRBJ2-1 and V is TRBV10-2, with D unresolved. In germline, CDR1 is WSHSY, CDR2 SAAADI. Trimming stripped 2 bases from V and 5 bases from J, with 13 bases between. The CDR3 consists of 15 residues.

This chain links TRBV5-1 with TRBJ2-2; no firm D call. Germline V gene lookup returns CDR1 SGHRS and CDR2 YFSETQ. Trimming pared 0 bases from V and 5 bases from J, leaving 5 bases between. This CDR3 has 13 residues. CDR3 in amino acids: CASSLEVTGELFF. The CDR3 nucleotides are TGCGCCAGCAGCTTGGAGGTAACCGGGGAGCTGTTTTTT.